A selection of T cell receptor beta chains follows, all from one sample in a study of regulatory T cells in long-lasting Graves disease. TCRdb processed the multiplex PCR reads anew with MiXCR; each CDR3 protein has one entry. The table records 250,000 or so distinct CDR3 sequences, around 19% of them present only once. These data also featured in a second study, about T cells in Graves' hyperthyroidism and ophthalmopathy.

The material was peripheral blood mononuclear cells (PBMCs), obtained at new diagnosis, from a patient treated with antithyroid drugs. Source of these receptors: a woman in her twenties or thirties with Graves disease. CDR3s include the opening cysteine and the closing phenylalanine or tryptophan. Fields, in order: J gene, clone size, D gene, V gene, CDR3 protein, CDR3 DNA. A D gene is named only where the DNA matches it firmly. The listing skips clone size in some rows; elsewhere it reads once, few, many or a size class.

TRBJ1-2 | - | TRBD1 | TRBV6-1 | CASKQTGAHVGYTF | TGTGCCAGCAAACAGACAGGGGCCCACGTTGGCTACACCTTC
TRBJ1-6 | many | - | TRBV6-1 | CASPLAPLSSYNSPLHF | TGTGCCAGCCCCCTCGCCCCGTTGAGCTCCTATAATTCACCCCTCCACTTT
TRBJ1-1 | - | TRBD1 | TRBV29-1 | CSVGGTGYTEAFF | TGCAGCGTTGGCGGGACAGGGTACACTGAAGCTTTCTTT
TRBJ2-7 | many | - | TRBV5-5 | CASSFMGGYEQYF | TGTGCCAGCAGCTTCATGGGGGGCTACGAGCAGTACTTC
TRBJ2-3 | many | - | TRBV6-2/TRBV6-3 | CASSSRSRQTDTQYF | TGTGCCAGCAGTAGCCGTTCAAGACAGACAGATACGCAGTATTTT
TRBJ2-1 | many | TRBD1 | TRBV10-1 | CASSESGQGDNEQFF | TGCGCCAGCAGTGAGTCGGGACAGGGGGACAATGAGCAGTTCTTC
TRBJ2-7 | many | - | TRBV20-1 | CSASPGAAPYEQYF | TGCAGTGCTAGTCCGGGGGCGGCCCCCTACGAGCAGTACTTC
TRBJ2-1 | many | TRBD1 | TRBV7-2 | CASSSTPGTETYNEQFF | TGTGCCAGCAGCTCCACCCCCGGGACAGAGACCTACAATGAGCAGTTCTTC
TRBJ1-1 | many | - | TRBV27 | CASSSQGPTEAFF | TGTGCCAGCAGTTCCCAGGGTCCCACTGAAGCTTTCTTT
TRBJ1-5 | - | - | TRBV24-1 | CATSSGNGQPQHF | TGTGCCACCAGTTCGGGGAACGGTCAGCCCCAGCATTTT
TRBJ1-2 | few | - | TRBV15 | CATSRGAEIHGYTF | TGTGCCACCAGCAGAGGTGCGGAGATCCATGGCTACACCTTC
TRBJ1-4 | few | - | TRBV2 | CASSESGFDEKLFF | TGTGCCAGCAGTGAATCGGGGTTTGATGAAAAACTGTTTTTT
TRBJ2-2 | - | - | TRBV27 | CASSVSGELFF | TGTGCCAGCAGTGTCAGCGGGGAGCTGTTTTTT
TRBJ1-5 | many | - | TRBV6-1 | CASSELGSRPQHF | TGTGCCAGCAGTGAATTAGGTTCGAGGCCCCAGCATTTT
TRBJ1-4 | many | TRBD1 | TRBV7-6 | CASSNQTTGWYNEKLFF | TGTGCCAGCAGCAACCAGACGACAGGGTGGTATAATGAAAAACTGTTTTTT
TRBJ2-4 | many | TRBD1 | TRBV4-1 | CASSHGTVKNIQYF | TGCGCCAGCAGCCATGGGACAGTAAAAAACATTCAGTACTTC
TRBJ1-5 | many | TRBD1 | TRBV15 | CATSSRGTGDQPQHF | TGTGCCACCAGCAGCAGAGGGACAGGAGACCAGCCCCAGCATTTT
TRBJ2-2 | many | - | TRBV6-1 | CASSTSAPGGRDTGELFF | TGTGCCAGCTCAACGTCCGCCCCCGGGGGCAGGGACACCGGGGAGCTGTTTTTT
TRBJ1-3 | - | TRBD1 | TRBV5-1 | CASSGTGSGNTIYF | TGCGCCAGCAGCGGGACAGGGTCGGGAAACACCATATATTTT
TRBJ1-5 | many | TRBD1 | TRBV18 | CASSRMTGEPQHF | TGTGCCAGCTCCCGGATGACAGGGGAGCCCCAGCATTTT
TRBJ2-5 | many | - | TRBV6-1 | CASSVLPNVDQYF | TGTGCCAGCAGTGTGCTACCAAATGTGGACCAGTACTTC
TRBJ2-3 | many | - | TRBV2 | CASRGSSSGADTQYF | TGTGCCAGCAGAGGGTCCTCCTCCGGGGCAGATACGCAGTATTTT
TRBJ1-3 | many | - | TRBV7-3 | CASSLGQIVLSGNTIYF | TGTGCCAGCAGCTTAGGCCAAATAGTTCTCTCTGGAAACACCATATATTTT
TRBJ1-2 | - | TRBD1 | TRBV19 | CASSTGTGADYGYTF | TGTGCCAGTAGCACAGGGACAGGAGCCGACTATGGCTACACCTTC
TRBJ2-7 | - | - | TRBV6-1 | CASTQTGSIYEQYF | TGTGCCAGCACCCAGACAGGCTCCATCTACGAGCAGTACTTC
TRBJ1-1 | many | - | TRBV5-1 | CASSLGLNSMNTEAFF | TGCGCCAGCAGCTTGGGGCTGAACTCCATGAACACTGAAGCTTTCTTT
TRBJ1-2 | many | TRBD1 | TRBV7-9 | CAQPDRGSRGYTF | TGTGCCCAGCCGGACAGGGGATCGCGGGGCTACACCTTC
TRBJ2-2 | many | - | TRBV3-1 | CASSASRPGELFF | TGTGCCAGCAGCGCTTCACGCCCCGGGGAGCTGTTTTTT
TRBJ1-1 | many | - | TRBV7-6 | CASSGAGGLNTEAFF | TGTGCCAGCAGCGGAGCGGGGGGGCTGAACACTGAAGCTTTCTTT
TRBJ1-4 | many | TRBD1 | TRBV6-1 | CATIPGTALNEKLFF | TGTGCCACCATTCCAGGGACAGCACTTAATGAAAAACTGTTTTTT
TRBJ1-1 | many | - | TRBV20-1 | CSAGRRSEAFF | TGCAGTGCTGGCAGGCGCTCTGAAGCTTTCTTT
TRBJ2-1 | many | TRBD1 | TRBV20-1 | CSARDLSGQGAYNEQFF | TGCAGTGCTAGAGATTTATCGGGACAGGGGGCCTACAATGAGCAGTTCTTC
TRBJ2-7 | - | TRBD1 | TRBV4-1 | CASRLGTGGFYEQYF | TGCGCCAGCAGACTCGGGACAGGAGGTTTCTACGAGCAGTACTTC
TRBJ1-1 | many | - | TRBV9 | CASAPRLEAFF | TGTGCCAGCGCCCCCCGGCTGGAAGCTTTCTTT
TRBJ1-2 | many | - | TRBV19 | CASSTNGLQGNYGYTF | TGTGCCAGTAGTACCAATGGTCTCCAGGGAAACTATGGCTACACCTTC
TRBJ1-1 | many | - | TRBV7-9 | CASSLYQGDTEAFF | TGTGCCAGCAGCTTATATCAGGGCGATACTGAAGCTTTCTTT
TRBJ2-3 | - | - | TRBV4-1 | CASSQMLGKGQYF | TGCGCCAGCAGCCAAATGCTGGGTAAAGGGCAGTATTTT
TRBJ1-5 | many | - | TRBV20-1 | CSAGGGSNQPQHF | TGCAGTGCAGGGGGGGGTAGCAATCAGCCCCAGCATTTT
TRBJ1-5 | many | - | TRBV7-8 | CATNLLVGQPQHF | TGTGCCACCAACCTCCTGGTGGGGCAGCCCCAGCATTTT